There are a few counts of the clone carrying this T cell receptor beta chain. Its antigen is currently unknown. These data belong to a study of identical twins. Findings and caveats of the study: Twin-shared out-of-frame alpha sequences showed excess low generation probability. Findings depended on cross-sectional statistics rather than tracking the same donors.

Per germline, CDR1 LGHDT and CDR2 YNNKEL (reference sequence). Trimming left V 5 bases short and J 1 base short, with 21 bases between. The CDR3 is 17 residues long. Template switching added a universal primer binding site, and final cDNA carried unique molecular identifiers. Via MiXCR, TCRdb re-called the 5' RACE reads, giving one row per CDR3 protein. The data hold a few hundred thousand distinct CDR3 sequences, with more than 9% observed a single time. All donors were healthy, and all were Caucasian. This rearrangement joins TRBV3-1 to TRBJ2-7; the D gene is possibly TRBD2 (5 bases). This clonotype originated in a man aged 50 or older in good health. The sample was memory T cells sorted from blood. CDR3: CASSSSYSSGSSYEQYF. CDR3 coding DNA: TGTGCCAGCAGCTCCTCTTACTCGTCGGGGAGTTCCTACGAGCAGTACTTC.